One and the same sample provided the 13 T cell receptor beta chains below, sequenced in a study of blood T cell repertoires in COVID-19. Repertoires were generated with immunoSEQ multiplex PCR, while TCRdb's copy carries only in-frame clones and drops some. The sample holds around 460,000 clones, approximately 90% seen once. The sequenced sample consisted of peripheral blood. The receptor set was obtained from a man between 18 and 35 years old with COVID-19, enrolled during active disease.

The chain links TRBV6-2 or TRBV6-3 to TRBJ2-4; D is unclear. Germline V gives CDR1 MNHEY, CDR2 SVGEGT. This CDR3 contains 16 residues. The germline V and J ends were trimmed by 6 bases and 0 bases, with 15 bases remaining between them. The CDR3: CASSKLGPLAKNIQYF. CDR3 DNA sequence: TGTGCCAGCAGCAAACTCGGTCCCTTAGCCAAAAACATTCAGTACTTC.

The rearrangement links TRBV19 to TRBJ2-7; D gene uncertain. Trimming pared 7 bases from V and 6 bases from J, leaving 4 bases between. Germline V gives CDR1 LNHDA, CDR2 SQIVND (reference sequence). The CDR3 covers 9 residues. The CDR3 protein is CASNREQYF. CDR3 nucleotides: TGTGCCAGTAATCGCGAGCAGTACTTC.

The CDR3 reads CAWSEVLGGPRTGELFF. CDR3 in DNA: TGTGCCTGGAGTGAAGTTCTGGGAGGGCCGCGGACCGGGGAGCTGTTTTTT. The chain joins TRBV30 to TRBJ2-2; 7 bases are shared with TRBD2. Germline assignment: CDR1 GTSNPN and CDR2 SVGIG (reference sequence). The CDR3 spans 17 residues. Trimming cost V 1 base and J 5 bases; bases outside gene matches: 13.

V and J are TRBV6-5 and TRBJ2-2; D is perhaps TRBD2 (5 bases). Germline loops: CDR1 MNHEY, CDR2 SVGAGI. The length of the CDR3 is 13 residues. The ends were cut back, 7 bases at V and 3 bases at J, with 9 bases in the middle. The CDR3 region has the DNA TGTGCCAGCACCCTCGGGGACACCGGGGAGCTGTTTTTT. It codes for CASTLGDTGELFF.

The J gene is TRBJ1-1, the V gene TRBV20-1; tentative D call: TRBD1 (5 bases). V shed 3 bases and J shed 4 bases, with 12 bases lying between them. The germline V gene encodes CDR1 DFQATT and CDR2 SNEGSKA (reference sequence). This CDR3 contains 13 residues. The CDR3 reads CSASPREGTEAFF. CDR3 sequence (DNA): TGCAGTGCTAGTCCCAGGGAGGGCACTGAAGCTTTCTTT.

J is TRBJ1-4 and V is TRBV3-1 (or the pseudogene TRBV3-2); 9 bases map to TRBD1. Germline lookup yields CDR1 LGHDT and CDR2 YNNKEL (reference sequence). This CDR3 has 16 amino acids. The junction had 10 bases not matched to a gene; V was cut back by 6 bases and J by 5 bases. The DNA for the CDR3 is TGTGCCAGCAGTCGAAAGCAGGGACAGGGAAATGAAAAACTGTTTTTT. The encoded protein is CASSRKQGQGNEKLFF.

The chain employs TRBV5-1 and TRBJ2-7; TRBD2 aligns across 8 bases. Germline loops: CDR1 SGHRS, CDR2 YFSETQ. V dropped 5 bases and J dropped 4; count of bases not matched to a gene: 14. CDR3 length: 16 amino acids. CDR3 nucleotide sequence: TGCGCCAGCAGTCTGTCGATTAGCGGGGCGGTTTACGAGCAGTACTTC. It specifies CASSLSISGAVYEQYF.

The genes are TRBV11-3 and TRBJ2-7, with D possibly being TRBD1 (5 bases). The CDR3 has 13 residues. Germline-derived CDR1 and CDR2 are SGHNT and YENEEA. Trimming stripped 5 bases from V and 5 bases from J, with 13 bases between. The DNA of the CDR3 is TGTGCCAGCAGCACCCCGAACAGGCACGAGCAGTACTTC. Its translation: CASSTPNRHEQYF.

The chain carries TRBV5-1 and TRBJ2-7; weak D call: TRBD1 (6 bases). Germline V gives CDR1 SGHRS, CDR2 YFSETQ. This CDR3 is 14 amino acids long. Trimming took 1 base from V and 4 from J, leaving 12 bases between them. CDR3 nucleotides: TGCGCCAGCAGCTTGACAGGGATGTCTTACGAGCAGTACTTC. Protein product: CASSLTGMSYEQYF. The variable domain in full, with the rest retrieved from reference TRBV5-1 and TRBJ2-7, is KAGVTQTPRYLIKTRGQQVTLSCSPISGHRSVSWYQQTPGQGLQFLFEYFSETQRNKGNFPGRFSGRQFSNSRSEMNVSTLELGDSALYLCASSLTGMSYEQYFGPGTRLTVT.

In its sample, this clone was seen a few times. The gene calls are TRBV5-6 and TRBJ2-1; tentatively, D is TRBD1 (6 bases). The CDR3 runs 15 residues. CDR1 is SGHDT and CDR2 is YYEEEE in the germline V gene. Between the trimmed V and J ends, which lost 4 bases and 0 bases, there was a span of 11 bases. CDR3: CASSPDRFSYNEQFF. CDR3 coding DNA: TGTGCCAGCAGCCCCGACAGGTTCTCCTACAATGAGCAGTTCTTC.

The rearrangement uses TRBV5-1 and TRBJ2-3, with 12 bases fitting TRBD2. The germline gives CDR1 SGHRS, CDR2 YFSETQ. The CDR3 runs to 18 residues. V dropped 4 bases and J dropped 3; count of bases not matched to a gene: 12. The DNA of the CDR3 is TGCGCCAGCAGCGACGCTAGCGGGAGGGCCGGATGGACAGATACGCAGTATTTT. Residues: CASSDASGRAGWTDTQYF.

As concerns this clone: The same CDR3 can be traced to other DNA sequences in this sample. The chain joins TRBV3-1 (or the pseudogene TRBV3-2) to TRBJ1-1; D unclear. Trimming pared 3 bases from V and 1 base from J, leaving 9 bases between. Germline loops: CDR1 LGHDT, CDR2 YNNKEL (reference sequence). The CDR3 totals 14 residues. CDR3 coding DNA: TGTGCCAGCAGCCAGGGAGGAGGGAACACTGAAGCTTTCTTT. Translation: CASSQGGGNTEAFF.

This rearrangement joins TRBV11-2 to TRBJ2-7; 8 bases match TRBD1. The CDR3 consists of 15 residues. V lost 4 bases, J lost 2 bases, and 7 bases stayed unmatched. In germline, CDR1 is SGHAT, CDR2 FQNNGV. The CDR3 here is CASSSLTGQAYEQYF. The CDR3 nucleotides are TGTGCCAGCAGCTCCTTAACGGGACAGGCCTACGAGCAGTACTTC.